This TCR beta chain originates from a study of shared clonotypes between healthy human individuals (dated by TCRdb to about 2020). Regarding the complete study: A couple of women and a few men aged 18 to 49 years were included in the cohort. For each donor, CD4 naive and CD4 memory were each run on three plates, CD8 naive on two plates, and CD8 memory on one plate. To estimate repertoire size and how much clonotype sharing occurs between individuals, the study deeply sequenced the blood TCR repertoires of five healthy adults. Libraries were prepared and TCR repertoires were sequenced by different laboratories using diverse techniques, in order to increase sequencing depth and limit assay-specific biases. Per donor, leukapheresis produced somewhere between about 0.94 and 9 billion PBMCs.

The germline ends are 16 bases apart after V is trimmed by 6 bases and J by 7 bases. From a lookup of the germline V gene, CDR1 and CDR2 are MGHRA and YSYEKL. The CDR3, from cysteine to phenylalanine, totals 14 residues. Just the 42-base CDR3 DNA is kept, in frame starting at base 1. Details on this clone: Its specific antigen is unknown. One base away there is no much larger clone; base qualities are not given.

CD8 naive samples consisted of CD45RO-negative cells that were positively selected for CCR7, yielding a CD45RA+CCR7+ population without TemRA cells. Healthy HIV-negative adults with no recently reported acute infections or vaccinations were included as donors. Every donor was a Caucasian adult residing in Nashville, Tennessee, USA. Blood was obtained by leukapheresis, after which PBMCs were separated by Ficoll-Histopaque density gradient centrifugation and cryopreserved in liquid nitrogen vapor phase. Analytical flow cytometry was used to check the purity and quantity of each magnetically sorted T cell population. Each sorted fraction had its genomic DNA isolated and then quantified by UV absorbance on a Nanodrop 2000c. Using the deep immunoSEQ assay, TCR CDR3 regions were amplified from genomic DNA by multiplex PCR. Extracted genomic DNA from each cell subset was spread evenly across all wells of several immunoSEQ 96-well plates, with each plate serving as a replicate. For sorted subsets, about 220 ng of genomic DNA, equivalent to 25,000 to 30,000 T cell genomes, went into each replicate PCR. Purified libraries were measured with a Qubit 3.0 fluorometer, size-checked on a Bioanalyzer 2100, and measured again with the KAPA Library Quantification kit. Every immunoSEQ 96-well plate was sequenced on a separate single-read 150-cycle Illumina NextSeq 550 flow cell. As for how the authors treated the data: The immunoSEQ output contained only junctional sequences without quality scores, so filtering could not match that applied to full-length reads. Sequences were annotated with PyIR, a Python wrapper for IgBLAST v1.9, and V/J genes and CDR3 were assigned using IMGT germline references. Reads with weak V/J assignments (E-value above 1e-6), missing CDR3, stop codons, out-of-frame junctions, or ambiguous translated residues were removed. V3J clonotypes were defined as sequences sharing an identical inferred V gene, J gene, and CDR3 amino acid sequence. The percentage overlap between two repertoires was calculated by dividing the number of shared unique clonotypes by the size of the smaller repertoire. Richness of each repertoire was evaluated using RTK rarefaction, the Chao1 estimator, and Recon v2.1 estimates of unobserved clonotypes. For all TCRbeta clonotypes obtained by the gDNA method from a handful of donors, generation probabilities were computed with OLGA. TCRdb provides this immuneACCESS table in a form limited to in-frame rearrangements. Some clones are lacking; in checked studies, under half of them reflect an unresolved V gene, and why the rest are absent is not known. D and trimming come from the DNA, and the V and J calls and clone size come from that table. This sample holds roughly 1,800,000 clones; about 95% were observed only once. The top ten constitute 1% to 1.5% of the sample.

Broader findings and caveats from the paper: Sampling was restricted to blood, and TCR repertoires in tissue are likely to differ from TCR repertoires in blood. About 5% of naive CD4, 3.5% of naive CD8, 2.3% of memory CD4, and around 0.42% of memory CD8 clonotypes were shared across a few donors. The genetic and exposure-history diversity represented was limited by the small number of donors. Incomplete sequencing was indicated by rarefaction of sorted-subset datasets, despite the large sequencing depth. Clonotypes shared by all four sorted-subset donors showed higher generation probabilities than non-shared clonotypes. Naive subsets generally had larger estimated clonotype richness than memory subsets. Pairwise subsampling indicated that sequencing depth was expected to affect the degree of clonotype sharing among donors.

The chain links TRBV4-1 with TRBJ2-1, with the D segment possibly TRBD1 or TRBD2, each aligning over 5 bases. The TCR sequence derives from a man younger than 35 in good health. Sequences were obtained from naive CD8+ T cells sorted from blood. The cell subset or site label here, explained by the study, means: CD45RA+CCR7+. The DNA is as follows: TGCGCCAGCAGACCCGGGACCAGGGTAAATGAGCAGTTCTTC. This gives the protein CASRPGTRVNEQFF.